The 16 T cell receptor beta chains presented below share a single source sample, sequenced in a study of shared clonotypes between healthy human individuals. The repertoire was sequenced with immunoSEQ multiplex PCR; TCRdb's copy has only in-frame clones and lacks some. The table shows approximately 2.5 million clones, with over 85% occurring only once. Sequenced input: naive CD4+ T cells from PBMCs. Subset noted: CD45RA+ positively selected. These receptors all stem from a man younger than 35 in good health. Some clones in this sample may be carry-over from other donors' samples.

About this clone: Other DNA sequences from this sample encode an identical CDR3 as well. The chain has TRBV29-1 and TRBJ1-1; D gene uncertain. The CDR3 length is 10 residues. Germline CDR1 reads SQVTM; CDR2 reads ANQGSEA. V lost 7 bases and J lost 1, with 4 bases in between. The CDR3 sequence is CSARNTEAFF. The CDR3 DNA sequence: TGCAGCGCCCGGAACACTGAAGCTTTCTTT.

V is TRBV28 and J is TRBJ2-1, with a tentative D call TRBD2 (6 bases). Germline assignment: CDR1 MDHEN and CDR2 SYDVKM. This CDR3 is built from 11 residues. The CDR3 spells CVAAELGEQFF. The CDR3 coding sequence is TGTGTAGCGGCCGAACTAGGTGAGCAGTTCTTC.

A note on this clone: This CDR3 is also generated by other DNA sequences in the sample. This chain joins TRBV7-2 and TRBJ2-5; D is ambiguous. This CDR3 has 12 residues. Germline lookup yields CDR1 SGHTA and CDR2 FQGNSA. The V end was cut by 5 bases, the J end by 5 bases, with 9 bases between. Here the CDR3 DNA reads TGTGCCAGCAGCCCCTCAAGGGAGACCCAGTACTTC. Translated: CASSPSRETQYF.

Of note for this clone: Other DNA sequences within the sample encode an identical CDR3. V usage is TRBV28 and J usage is TRBJ2-1, with D possibly matching TRBD1 (7 bases). Germline CDR1 is MDHEN and CDR2 is SYDVKM. V was clipped by 2 bases and J by 2 bases, with 10 bases between them. This CDR3 region has 15 residues. CDR3 DNA sequence: TGTGCCAGCAGTTTAGGAGGGGGCGCCTACAATGAGCAGTTCTTC. This gives the protein CASSLGGGAYNEQFF.

This rearrangement joins TRBV28 to TRBJ1-1; no reliable D call. The V gene's germline CDR1 is MDHEN and CDR2 SYDVKM. The V and J ends lost 5 bases and 2 bases respectively, with 6 bases between them. The CDR3 covers 12 residues. The chain's CDR3 is CASSPINTEAFF. CDR3 in DNA: TGTGCCAGCAGTCCGATCAACACTGAAGCTTTCTTT.

CDR3 bases: TGCAGCGTTGGGCAGCTTAACTATGGCTACACCTTC. Protein: CSVGQLNYGYTF. The rearrangement links TRBV29-1 to TRBJ1-2; D not certain. This CDR3 has 12 amino acids. V lost 4 bases and J 1 base, leaving 7 bases between the germline ends. Germline V CDR1 and CDR2: SQVTM, ANQGSEA.

The V and J genes are TRBV7-2 and TRBJ2-4; 7 bases map to TRBD1. With 4 bases clipped from V and 0 bases from J, the junction kept 9 bases outside the gene matches. CDR3 size: 17 residues. CDR1 is SGHTA, CDR2 FQGNSA, per germline. CDR3 DNA: TGTGCCAGCAGCTCGCCAGGGGGAGCCATAGCCAAAAACATTCAGTACTTC. This gives the protein CASSSPGGAIAKNIQYF.

V usage is TRBV18 and J usage is TRBJ1-5; D unclear. Trimming removed 0 bases at V and 0 bases at J, with 15 bases between. The germline V gene has CDR1 KGHSH and CDR2 LQKENI. This CDR3 has 18 amino acids. This CDR3 reads CASSPPSTDLDSNQPQHF. As DNA, the CDR3 is TGTGCCAGCTCACCACCATCCACAGACCTTGATAGCAATCAGCCCCAGCATTTT.

As concerns this clone: The same CDR3 arises from other DNA sequences in this sample as well. The chain links TRBV7-9 to TRBJ1-4, with TRBD1 as a possible D gene (6 bases). Germline loops: CDR1 SEHNR, CDR2 FQNEAQ (reference sequence). Trimming cost V 5 bases and J 6 bases, with 13 bases left between them. This CDR3 spans 14 amino acids. The CDR3 sequence: CASSPDRWDEKLFF. In nucleotides, the CDR3 is TGTGCCAGCAGCCCCGACAGGTGGGATGAAAAACTGTTTTTT. Supplemented by reference TRBV7-9 and TRBJ1-4, the full variable domain reads DTGVSQNPRHKITKRGQNVTFRCDPISEHNRLYWYRQTLGQGPEFLTYFQNEAQLEKSRLLSDRFSAERPKGSFSTLEIQRTEQGDSAMYLCASSPDRWDEKLFFGSGTQLSVL.

On this clone itself: This specimen includes other DNA sequences encoding the same CDR3. The chain employs TRBV6-1 and TRBJ1-1; 7 bases agree with TRBD1. J gave up 3 bases and V 3 bases, and 4 bases lay outside the gene matches. The germline V gene has CDR1 MNHNS and CDR2 SASEGT. The CDR3 sequence is 14 residues long. CDR3 nucleotides: TGTGCCAGCAGTGACAACAGGGGTTACACTGAAGCTTTCTTT. This encodes CASSDNRGYTEAFF.

The chain carries TRBV5-1 and TRBJ1-4; no clear D. This CDR3 spans 13 amino acids. The V and J ends lost 5 bases and 4 bases respectively, with 9 bases between them. Germline assignment: CDR1 SGHRS and CDR2 YFSETQ. DNA of the CDR3: TGCGCCAGCAGTACTGACAATAATGAAAAACTGTTTTTT. Protein sequence: CASSTDNNEKLFF. Filled out from reference TRBV5-1 and TRBJ1-4, the complete variable domain reads KAGVTQTPRYLIKTRGQQVTLSCSPISGHRSVSWYQQTPGQGLQFLFEYFSETQRNKGNFPGRFSGRQFSNSRSEMNVSTLELGDSALYLCASSTDNNEKLFFGSGTQLSVL.

The gene calls are TRBV25-1 and TRBJ2-5; no clear D. With the DNA end fitting TRBJ2-7 better, the J assignment may be wrong. The CDR3 is made up of 14 amino acids. CDR1 is MGHDK, CDR2 SYGVNS, per germline. CDR3 DNA: TGTGCCAGCAGTGAAAGGGTCGGGTCCTACGAGCAGTACTTC. It specifies CASSERVGSYEQYF.

This sequence joins TRBV28 and TRBJ1-1; tentative D call: TRBD1 (6 bases). The CDR3 spans 14 residues. V shed 8 bases and J shed 6 bases, with 19 bases lying between them. The V gene's germline CDR1 is MDHEN and CDR2 SYDVKM. The CDR3 nucleotides are TGTGCCAGCCTTGACTGGGGGGCGTTGGCTGAAGCTTTCTTT. Encoded protein: CASLDWGALAEAFF.

The J gene is TRBJ2-5, the V gene TRBV5-4, with D perhaps matching TRBD1 or TRBD2 (6 bases each). The germline V gene encodes CDR1 SGHNT and CDR2 YYREEE (reference sequence). V was clipped by 5 bases and J by 5 bases, with 19 bases between them. This CDR3 is built from 15 residues. The CDR3 region is CASSGGLHPLETQYF. CDR3 nucleotides: TGTGCCAGCAGTGGGGGGCTGCACCCATTGGAGACCCAGTACTTC. The full variable domain, with the rest looked up from reference TRBV5-4 and TRBJ2-5, is ETGVTQSPTHLIKTRGQQVTLRCSSQSGHNTVSWYQQALGQGPQFIFQYYREEENGRGNFPPRFSGLQFPNYSSELNVNALELDDSALYLCASSGGLHPLETQYFGPGTRLLVL.

The chain joins TRBV29-1 to TRBJ2-3; D is unclear. Per germline, CDR1 SQVTM and CDR2 ANQGSEA. V shed 5 bases and J shed 5 bases, with 17 bases lying between them. This CDR3 is built from 14 residues. CDR3 amino acids: CSVTDQVPGDTQYF. CDR3 nucleotides: TGCAGCGTTACGGACCAGGTCCCGGGAGATACGCAGTATTTT.

CDR3 residues: CASSFRGREETQYF. In DNA, the CDR3 is TGTGCCAGCAGCTTTAGAGGGAGGGAAGAGACCCAGTACTTC. The chain is built from TRBV5-8 and TRBJ2-5; 7 bases are a match to TRBD2. CDR3 length equals 14 residues. V lost 2 bases, J lost 3 bases, and 4 bases stayed unmatched. CDR1 SGHTS and CDR2 YDEGEE come from the germline V gene.